This T cell receptor beta chain stems from a study of blood T cell repertoires in COVID-19. Across the study: Whether acute or convalescent, the COVID-19 samples came from the United States, Italy and Spain. The cDNA or gDNA used as material had been derived from T cells, B-cell-depleted T cells, or PBMCs.

Sequenced by immunoSEQ multiplex PCR; TCRdb stores in-frame clones only, minus some. The sample holds about 150,000 clones, around 82% seen once. Per the germline V gene, CDR1 is SGHAT and CDR2 is FQNNGV. Trimming left V 1 base short and J 3 bases short, with 6 bases between. CDR3 size: 13 residues. The genes are TRBV11-2 and TRBJ1-1; D gene uncertain. The sequence came from a man aged 55 to 69 with active or convalescent COVID-19. Sequenced input: peripheral blood. Here the CDR3 reads CASSLVGDTEAFF. CDR3 DNA: TGTGCCAGCAGCTTAGTGGGCGACACTGAAGCTTTCTTT.